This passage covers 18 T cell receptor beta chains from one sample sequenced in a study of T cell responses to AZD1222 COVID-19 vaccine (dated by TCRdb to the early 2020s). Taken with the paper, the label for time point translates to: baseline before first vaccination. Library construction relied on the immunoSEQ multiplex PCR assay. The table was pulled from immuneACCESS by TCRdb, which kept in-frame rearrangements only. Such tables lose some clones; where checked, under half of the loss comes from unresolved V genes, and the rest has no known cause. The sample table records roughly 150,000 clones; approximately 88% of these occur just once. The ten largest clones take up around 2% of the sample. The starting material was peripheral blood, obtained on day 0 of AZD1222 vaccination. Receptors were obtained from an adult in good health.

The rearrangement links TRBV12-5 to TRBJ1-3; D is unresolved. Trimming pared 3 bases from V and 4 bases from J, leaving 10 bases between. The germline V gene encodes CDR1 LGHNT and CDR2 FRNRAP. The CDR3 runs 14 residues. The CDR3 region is CASGFGSQGNTIYF. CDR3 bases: TGTGCTAGTGGTTTCGGCTCGCAAGGAAACACCATATATTTT.

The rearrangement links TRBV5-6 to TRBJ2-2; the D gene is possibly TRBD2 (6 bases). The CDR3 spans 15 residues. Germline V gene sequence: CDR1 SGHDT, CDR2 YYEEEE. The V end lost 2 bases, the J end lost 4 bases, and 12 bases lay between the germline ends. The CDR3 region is CASSFGGVPTGELFF. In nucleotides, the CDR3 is TGTGCCAGCAGCTTCGGGGGAGTTCCCACCGGGGAGCTGTTTTTT.

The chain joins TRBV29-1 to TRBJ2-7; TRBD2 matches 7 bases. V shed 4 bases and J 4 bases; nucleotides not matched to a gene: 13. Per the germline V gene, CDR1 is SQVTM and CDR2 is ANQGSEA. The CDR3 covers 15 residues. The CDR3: CSVVSGAGVRYEQYF. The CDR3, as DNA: TGCAGCGTTGTGAGTGGGGCGGGAGTTCGATACGAGCAGTACTTC.

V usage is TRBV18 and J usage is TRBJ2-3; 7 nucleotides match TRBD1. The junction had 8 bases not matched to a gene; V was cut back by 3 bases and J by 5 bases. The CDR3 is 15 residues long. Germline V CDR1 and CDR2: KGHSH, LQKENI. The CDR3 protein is CASSPERGLGDTQYF. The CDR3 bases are TGTGCCAGCTCACCCGAAAGGGGGCTAGGAGATACGCAGTATTTT.

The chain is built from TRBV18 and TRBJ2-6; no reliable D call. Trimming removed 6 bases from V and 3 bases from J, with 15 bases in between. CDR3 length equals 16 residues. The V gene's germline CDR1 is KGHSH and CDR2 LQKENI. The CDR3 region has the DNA TGTGCCAGCTCTCGATCGACGGGTGGTGGGGCCAACGTCCTGACTTTC. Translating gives CASSRSTGGGANVLTF.

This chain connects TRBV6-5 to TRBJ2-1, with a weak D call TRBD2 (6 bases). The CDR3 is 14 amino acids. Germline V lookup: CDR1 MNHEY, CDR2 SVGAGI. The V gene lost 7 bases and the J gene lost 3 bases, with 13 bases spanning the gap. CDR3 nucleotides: TGTGCCAGCACACCGGGACTCCTCTACAATGAGCAGTTCTTC. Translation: CASTPGLLYNEQFF.

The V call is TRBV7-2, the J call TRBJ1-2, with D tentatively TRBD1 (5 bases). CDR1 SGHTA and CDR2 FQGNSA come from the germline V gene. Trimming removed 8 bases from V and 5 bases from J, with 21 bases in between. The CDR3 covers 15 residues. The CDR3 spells CASHDPGSWGYGYTF. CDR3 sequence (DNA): TGTGCCAGCCACGACCCGGGGTCCTGGGGGTATGGCTACACCTTC.

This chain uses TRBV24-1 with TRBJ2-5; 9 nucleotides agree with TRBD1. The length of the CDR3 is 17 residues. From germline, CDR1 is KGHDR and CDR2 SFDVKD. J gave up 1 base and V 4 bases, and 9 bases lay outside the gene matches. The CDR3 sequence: CATSDAKDRGGQETQYF. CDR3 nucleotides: TGTGCCACCAGTGACGCCAAGGACAGGGGAGGCCAAGAGACCCAGTACTTC.

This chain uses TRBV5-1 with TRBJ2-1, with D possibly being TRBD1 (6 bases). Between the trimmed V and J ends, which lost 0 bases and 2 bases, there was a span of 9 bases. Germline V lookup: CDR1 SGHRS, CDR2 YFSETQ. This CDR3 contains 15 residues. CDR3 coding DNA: TGCGCCAGCAGCTTGGCCCAGGGGCCCTACAATGAGCAGTTCTTC. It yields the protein CASSLAQGPYNEQFF.

The CDR3 is CASSLSKGTPGRDEQYF. CDR3 sequence (DNA): TGTGCCAGCAGTTTATCGAAAGGAACCCCTGGGAGGGACGAGCAGTACTTC. The rearrangement uses TRBV27 and TRBJ2-7, with 7 bases identical to TRBD2. The V and J ends lost 0 bases and 5 bases, in that order; junction bases with no gene match: 13. Germline CDR1 reads MNHEY; CDR2 reads SMNVEV (reference sequence). The length of the CDR3 is 17 residues.

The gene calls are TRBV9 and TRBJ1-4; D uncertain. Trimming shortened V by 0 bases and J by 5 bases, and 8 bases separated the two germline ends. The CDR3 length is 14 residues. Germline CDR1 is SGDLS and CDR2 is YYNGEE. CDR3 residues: CASSVGQRNEKLFF. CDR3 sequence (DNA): TGTGCCAGCAGCGTAGGGCAGAGAAATGAAAAACTGTTTTTT. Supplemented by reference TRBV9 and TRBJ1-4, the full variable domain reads DSGVTQTPKHLITATGQRVTLRCSPRSGDLSVYWYQQSLDQGLQFLIQYYNGEERAKGNILERFSAQQFPDLHSELNLSSLELGDSALYFCASSVGQRNEKLFFGSGTQLSVL.

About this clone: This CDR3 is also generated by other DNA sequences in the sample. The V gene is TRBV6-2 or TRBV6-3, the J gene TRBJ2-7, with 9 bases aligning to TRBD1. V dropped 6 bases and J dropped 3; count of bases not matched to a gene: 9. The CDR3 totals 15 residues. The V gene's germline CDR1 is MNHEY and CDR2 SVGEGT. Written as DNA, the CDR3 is TGTGCCAGCAGCCGACGGGGGGACAGGGACTACGAGCAGTACTTC. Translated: CASSRRGDRDYEQYF.

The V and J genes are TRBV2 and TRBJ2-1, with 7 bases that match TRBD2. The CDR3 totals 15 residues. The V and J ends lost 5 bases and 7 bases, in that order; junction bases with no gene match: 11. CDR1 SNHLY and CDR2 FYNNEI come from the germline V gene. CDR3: CASSSWGGSLNEQFF. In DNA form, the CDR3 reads TGTGCCAGCAGTTCCTGGGGCGGGAGTCTTAATGAGCAGTTCTTC.

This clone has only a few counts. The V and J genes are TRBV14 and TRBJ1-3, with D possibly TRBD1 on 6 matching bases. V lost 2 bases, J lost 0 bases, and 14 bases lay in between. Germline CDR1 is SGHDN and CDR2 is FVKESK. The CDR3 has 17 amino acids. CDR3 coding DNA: TGTGCCAGCAGCCAAAGGCCCCCAGGGGCCTCTGGAAACACCATATATTTT. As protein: CASSQRPPGASGNTIYF.

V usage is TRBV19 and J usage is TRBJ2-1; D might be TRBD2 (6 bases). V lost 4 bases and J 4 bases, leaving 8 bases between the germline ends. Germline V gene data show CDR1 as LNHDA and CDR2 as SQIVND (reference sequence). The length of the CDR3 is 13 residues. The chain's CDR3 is CASSTGLYNEQFF. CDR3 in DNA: TGTGCCAGTAGTACGGGACTGTACAATGAGCAGTTCTTC.

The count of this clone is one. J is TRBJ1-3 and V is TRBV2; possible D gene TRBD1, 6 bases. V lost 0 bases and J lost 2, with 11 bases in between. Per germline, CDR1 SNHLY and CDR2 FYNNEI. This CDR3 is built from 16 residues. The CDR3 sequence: CASSEAQGGPGNTIYF. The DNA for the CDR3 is TGTGCCAGCAGTGAAGCGCAAGGGGGGCCTGGAAACACCATATATTTT.

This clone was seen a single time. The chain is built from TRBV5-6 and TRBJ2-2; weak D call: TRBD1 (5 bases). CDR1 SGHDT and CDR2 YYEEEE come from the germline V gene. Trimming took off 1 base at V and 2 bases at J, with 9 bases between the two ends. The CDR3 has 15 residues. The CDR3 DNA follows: TGTGCCAGCAGCTTGCAGGGCCCCAACACCGGGGAGCTGTTTTTT. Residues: CASSLQGPNTGELFF. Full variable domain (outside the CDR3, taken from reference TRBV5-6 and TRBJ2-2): DAGVTQSPTHLIKTRGQQVTLRCSPKSGHDTVSWYQQALGQGPQFIFQYYEEEERQRGNFPDRFSGHQFPNYSSELNVNALLLGDSALYLCASSLQGPNTGELFFGEGSRLTVL.

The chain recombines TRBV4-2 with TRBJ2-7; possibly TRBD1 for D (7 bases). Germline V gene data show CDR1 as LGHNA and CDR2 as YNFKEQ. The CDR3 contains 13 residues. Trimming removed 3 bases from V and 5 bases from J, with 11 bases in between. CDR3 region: CASSHFRGDEQYF. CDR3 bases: TGTGCCAGCAGCCACTTCAGGGGGGACGAGCAGTACTTC.